The 9 T cell receptor beta chains below all came from one sample that was sequenced in a study of blood T cell repertoires in COVID-19 (dated by TCRdb to 2020 to 2021). The library was produced with the immunoSEQ multiplex PCR assay. TCRdb stores this immuneACCESS table with in-frame sequences only. Part of the clones is absent; in the studies checked, under half of the shortfall reflects unresolved V genes, and no reason is known for the rest. Counted in this sample were some 250,000 clones; around 93% of them appeared once. The ten largest make up 0.95% to 1.5% of the sample. Sequencing was performed on PBMCs or T cells enriched from blood (not recorded which). The receptors were sampled from a human donor in a cohort exposed to, infected with or recovered from COVID-19 (not recorded which). The donor label of this sample is uncertain.

This clone has more than one count but fewer than ten. The V gene is TRBV12-3 or TRBV12-4, the J gene TRBJ1-1; D unresolved. The V and J ends lost 2 bases and 6 bases respectively, with 10 bases between them. This CDR3 is 13 amino acids long. CDR3 amino acids: CASSLYLNAEAFF. The CDR3 DNA reads TGTGCCAGCAGTTTATACTTAAACGCTGAAGCTTTCTTT.

The V call is TRBV6-6, the J call TRBJ2-1; 12 positions agree with TRBD2. CDR1 is MNHNY, CDR2 SVGAGI, per germline (reference sequence). This CDR3 is built from 15 residues. The V gene end was trimmed by 5 bases and the J gene end by 4 bases; junction bases not matched to a gene: 3. The CDR3 bases are TGTGCCAGCAGTCCACTAGCGGGGGGTTACAATGAGCAGTTCTTC. This encodes CASSPLAGGYNEQFF.

The chain employs TRBV7-3 and TRBJ2-1, with 11 nucleotides matching TRBD2. The CDR3 loop spans 22 amino acids. V gave up 4 bases and J gave up 6 bases; unmatched junction bases: 26. Germline-derived CDR1 and CDR2 are SGHTA and FQGTGA. Here the CDR3 reads CASSYRPDLRGGVAGGPNEQFF. CDR3 DNA: TGTGCCAGCAGCTACCGCCCAGACCTTCGGGGTGGGGTAGCGGGGGGGCCCAATGAGCAGTTCTTC.

V and J are TRBV28 and TRBJ1-1; unclear D gene. Germline V lookup: CDR1 MDHEN, CDR2 SYDVKM. The CDR3 contains 13 residues. Trimming left V 8 bases short and J 5 bases short, with 15 bases between. The CDR3, as DNA: TGTGCCAGCCGGTCCAACCTTGTGACTGAAGCTTTCTTT. The encoded protein is CASRSNLVTEAFF.

The chain has TRBV6-1 and TRBJ1-1; 10 nucleotides align to TRBD1. This CDR3 is built from 16 residues. V was clipped by 1 base and J by 5 bases; unmatched bases: 7. In germline, CDR1 is MNHNS, CDR2 SASEGT. CDR3 residues: CASSEGDGQGGTEAFF. In DNA, the CDR3 is TGTGCCAGCAGTGAAGGGGATGGACAGGGGGGGACTGAAGCTTTCTTT.

V gene TRBV5-8 combines with J gene TRBJ2-7; D is perhaps TRBD1 (6 bases). V was pared by 3 bases and J by 2 bases, with 15 bases between. CDR1 SGHTS and CDR2 YDEGEE come from the germline V gene. The length of the CDR3 is 15 residues. The CDR3 loop is CASSWGTISPYEQYF. In DNA, the CDR3 is TGTGCCAGCAGCTGGGGGACAATTTCCCCCTACGAGCAGTACTTC.

This rearrangement joins TRBV18 to TRBJ2-5; TRBD2 aligns across 10 bases. V dropped 0 bases and J dropped 2; count of bases not matched to a gene: 15. The CDR3 has 20 amino acids. The germline gives CDR1 KGHSH, CDR2 LQKENI. The CDR3 loop reads CASSPPRGLAGASRQETQYF. CDR3 nucleotide sequence: TGTGCCAGCTCACCACCCCGTGGGCTAGCGGGGGCGAGTAGGCAAGAGACCCAGTACTTC.

The V and J genes are TRBV28 and TRBJ1-4, with D unresolved. CDR1 and CDR2 (germline): MDHEN, SYDVKM. The CDR3 consists of 12 residues. V was trimmed by 2 bases and J by 7 bases, leaving 5 bases between them. The CDR3 is CASSLLAEKLFF. Here the CDR3 DNA reads TGTGCCAGCAGTTTACTGGCTGAAAAACTGTTTTTT.

The chain carries TRBV4-3 and TRBJ1-2; D unclear. V was clipped by 0 bases and J by 4 bases, with 12 bases between them. From germline, CDR1 is LGHNA and CDR2 YSLEER. This CDR3 spans 15 amino acids. The CDR3 sequence: CASSQDKSGSYGYTF. The CDR3 region has the DNA TGCGCCAGCAGCCAAGATAAATCGGGGTCCTATGGCTACACCTTC.